The clone carrying this T cell receptor (beta chain) was seen only a few times. What it binds is not known. Germline CDR1 and CDR2: SGHRS and YFSETQ. Trimming at V came to 1 base and at J to 6 bases, leaving 6 bases not matched to a gene. This CDR3 contains 14 residues. This sample is part of a study of cytomegalovirus exposure and HLA in healthy donors. Study-wide points: The authors later found TCR association rates varying by HLA locus, with DRB1 most and HLA-C fewest. A later analysis linked a missense DCLRE1C variant to TCR beta V- and J-gene trimming. In a later analysis, an Asian-associated ancestry cluster reportedly showed fewer N-insertions than the 666-donor mean. CMV serostatus was the only recorded immune exposure for donors.

The PCR contained 60 Vbeta and 13 Jbeta primers. Libraries were prepared by immunoSEQ multiplex PCR; TCRdb keeps only in-frame clonotypes and omits some of them. The sample yields about 100,000 clones, roughly 78% seen once. Input material: PBMCs. The TCR sequence derives from a young man in good health and CMV-seronegative. The chain combines TRBV5-1 with TRBJ1-2; TRBD1 agrees at 7 bases. CDR3 nucleotides: TGCGCCAGCAGCTTGCAAAGAACAGGGGATGGCTACACCTTC. It encodes CASSLQRTGDGYTF.